The following is a T cell receptor (beta chain) sequence with its context. Antigen specificity is unknown. MiXCR, applied by TCRdb to the 5' RACE reads, yields one record per CDR3 protein. The sample yields tens of thousands of distinct CDR3 sequences, around 17% seen once. These data belong to a study of T-cell memory formation after mild COVID-19. As for the study in general: TCR clusters mostly belonged to single donors. Study-level results: Memory from before infection featured some responding clones, which suggests cross-reactive memory joined.

This TCR was recovered from an adult woman who had mild COVID-19 (a few samples of this study predate the infection). Cell type and time point are not known. The sample consisted of PBMCs or a T cell subset sorted from them (not recorded which).

The CDR3 region is CASTTSGTSTDTQYF. Written as DNA, the CDR3 is TGTGCCAGCACGACTAGCGGAACTAGCACAGATACGCAGTATTTT. The chain combines TRBV7-9 with TRBJ2-3; 9 bases map to TRBD2. The junction had 5 bases not matched to a gene; V was cut back by 7 bases and J by 0 bases. The CDR3 is 15 residues long. The germline V gene has CDR1 SEHNR and CDR2 FQNEAQ (reference sequence).